This is a list of T cell receptor beta chains from one sample in a study of shared clonotypes between healthy human individuals. Some clones are missing from TCRdb's copy, which holds only in-frame ones; the method was immunoSEQ multiplex PCR. This table has more than 550,000 clones, about 92% appearing once. The sample consisted of memory CD8+ T cells from PBMCs. These receptor sequences come from a man aged 18 to 35 in good health. Some clones in this sample may be carry-over from other donors' samples. The CDR3 runs from the conserved cysteine through the conserved F or W. D genes are given only for firm matches. The size of a clone is reported for some rows only, either as once, few or many, or as a class for expanded clones.

j_gene	d_gene	abundance	v_gene	CDR3aa	CDR3nt
TRBJ2-2	.	.	TRBV10-3	CAIKPALTGELFF	TGTGCCATCAAGCCCGCTTTGACCGGGGAGCTGTTTTTT
TRBJ2-7	.	.	TRBV28	CASSGGPFGRYEQYF	TGTGCCAGCTCTGGCGGCCCCTTCGGGCGTTACGAGCAGTACTTC
TRBJ2-3	.	.	TRBV7-9	CASRTRWDTQYF	TGTGCCAGCAGAACCCGGTGGGATACGCAGTATTTT
TRBJ2-1	.	few	TRBV5-1	CASSRPGESYNEQFF	TGCGCCAGCAGCCGGCCGGGGGAGTCCTACAATGAGCAGTTCTTC
TRBJ1-1	.	.	TRBV7-6	CASGHTGSEAFF	TGTGCCAGCGGGCACACCGGGAGTGAAGCTTTCTTT
TRBJ2-1	.	.	TRBV7-9	CASSSSSTRLEQFF	TGTGCCAGCAGCTCTTCGTCCACCCGGTTGGAGCAGTTCTTC
TRBJ2-1	TRBD2	.	TRBV19	CASIEASGRHNEQFF	TGTGCCAGTATTGAAGCTAGCGGGAGACACAATGAGCAGTTCTTC
TRBJ1-5	TRBD1	.	TRBV7-2	CASSLRQGGQPQHF	TGTGCCAGCAGCCTTAGACAGGGAGGTCAGCCCCAGCATTTT
TRBJ1-5	.	few	TRBV10-2	CASSVRGPVGQPQHF	TGCGCCAGCAGTGTGAGGGGCCCCGTTGGGCAGCCCCAGCATTTT
TRBJ2-3	TRBD2	.	TRBV27	CASSLLSGRAADTQYF	TGTGCCAGCAGTTTACTTAGCGGGAGGGCCGCAGATACGCAGTATTTT
TRBJ2-5	TRBD1	.	TRBV11-2	CASSYGPAGGTQYF	TGTGCCAGCAGCTACGGACCAGCAGGGGGGACCCAGTACTTC
TRBJ2-1	TRBD2	.	TRBV7-9	CASSSDWREVYNEQFF	TGTGCCAGCAGCTCAGATTGGCGGGAGGTCTACAATGAGCAGTTCTTC
TRBJ1-1	.	.	TRBV6-1	CASSDQGSHTEAFF	TGTGCCAGCAGTGACCAGGGGTCCCACACTGAAGCTTTCTTT
TRBJ2-1	TRBD2	.	TRBV11-2	CASTPASGRESNEQFF	TGTGCCAGCACCCCGGCTAGCGGGAGGGAGAGCAATGAGCAGTTCTTC
TRBJ2-7	TRBD2	.	TRBV6-1	CASSVRLAGRYEQYF	TGTGCCAGCAGTGTAAGACTAGCGGGAAGATACGAGCAGTACTTC
TRBJ1-2	.	.	TRBV2	CASSEDPHILSANYGYTF	TGTGCCAGCAGTGAAGATCCCCATATTTTGTCCGCTAACTATGGCTACACCTTC
TRBJ1-4	.	.	TRBV28	CASSLGGLEKLFF	TGTGCCAGCAGTTTAGGGGGGTTGGAAAAACTGTTTTTT
TRBJ2-6	TRBD1	.	TRBV9	CASSPGTGGRTGANVLTF	TGTGCCAGCAGCCCAGGGACAGGGGGCAGAACTGGGGCCAACGTCCTGACTTTC
TRBJ2-2	TRBD2	.	TRBV9	CASQAGDTGELFF	TGTGCCAGCCAGGCGGGAGACACCGGGGAGCTGTTTTTT
TRBJ2-5	.	.	TRBV29-1	CSVALWGAAETQYF	TGCAGCGTCGCCTTGTGGGGGGCGGCGGAGACCCAGTACTTC
TRBJ2-5	.	.	TRBV9	CASSPGTDVGTQYF	TGTGCCAGCAGCCCAGGGACGGACGTGGGGACCCAGTACTTC
TRBJ2-7	TRBD2	.	TRBV7-2	CASSLASGRALLAHEQYF	TGTGCCAGCAGCTTAGCTAGCGGGAGGGCCCTATTAGCCCACGAGCAGTACTTC
TRBJ2-7	TRBD1	.	TRBV13	CASSEGGQGANEQYF	TGTGCCAGCAGCGAAGGTGGACAGGGGGCGAATGAGCAGTACTTC
TRBJ2-2	TRBD1	.	TRBV9	CASSPQAGQGVGELFF	TGTGCCAGCAGCCCCCAGGCGGGCCAGGGGGTTGGGGAGCTGTTTTTT
TRBJ2-7	TRBD2	.	TRBV5-1	CASSLVGGSKNEQYF	TGCGCCAGCAGCTTGGTCGGCGGGAGTAAGAACGAGCAGTACTTC
TRBJ2-7	.	few	TRBV9	CASSVKGRKSRNTYEQYF	TGTGCCAGCAGCGTAAAGGGGCGGAAGTCGCGAAACACCTACGAGCAGTACTTC
TRBJ1-1	.	.	TRBV10-2	CASVRGDGTEAFF	TGCGCCAGCGTCAGGGGAGATGGCACTGAAGCTTTCTTT
TRBJ1-2	TRBD1	.	TRBV29-1	CSVGPGQPNYGYTF	TGCAGCGTCGGTCCGGGACAGCCTAACTATGGCTACACCTTC
TRBJ2-7	.	.	TRBV7-2	CASSLWGANYEQYF	TGTGCCAGCAGCTTGTGGGGGGCAAACTACGAGCAGTACTTC
TRBJ2-4	.	.	TRBV29-1	CSVISPAGKNIQYF	TGCAGCGTTATCTCCCCCGCGGGCAAAAACATTCAGTACTTC
TRBJ1-3	.	.	TRBV7-7	CASSQGQGTLIYF	TGTGCCAGCAGCCAAGGGCAGGGAACACTTATATATTTT
TRBJ2-7	.	.	TRBV11-2	CASSEWSGGTYEQYF	TGTGCCAGCAGCGAATGGTCTGGCGGAACCTACGAGCAGTACTTC
TRBJ2-1	TRBD2	.	TRBV27	CASSSPVAGGYNEQFF	TGTGCCAGCAGTTCCCCCGTGGCGGGAGGGTACAATGAGCAGTTCTTC
TRBJ1-2	.	.	TRBV27	CASSPGETSTFLGYTF	TGTGCCAGCAGTCCGGGAGAGACCTCAACGTTCCTTGGCTACACCTTC
TRBJ2-7	.	.	TRBV27	CASSAYTGEGAGEQYF	TGTGCCAGCAGTGCATATACAGGGGAGGGGGCCGGCGAGCAGTACTTC
TRBJ2-1	.	.	TRBV7-9	CASSLATWEQFF	TGTGCCAGCAGCTTAGCGACCTGGGAGCAGTTCTTC
TRBJ2-5	.	.	TRBV2	CASSGRERQQYF	TGTGCCAGCAGTGGCCGGGAACGGCAGCAGTACTTC
TRBJ1-5	.	.	TRBV27	CASARGGNNQPQHF	TGTGCCAGCGCCCGGGGGGGGAACAATCAGCCCCAGCATTTT
TRBJ2-7	.	.	TRBV4-1	CASSQDRVDSEQYF	TGCGCCAGCAGCCAAGATCGAGTGGATTCCGAGCAGTACTTC
TRBJ1-2	.	many	TRBV27	CASSFPPPEYYGYTF	TGTGCCAGCAGTTTTCCCCCCCCCGAATACTATGGCTACACCTTC
TRBJ2-3	.	.	TRBV9	CASSVETSSTDTQYF	TGTGCCAGCAGCGTTGAAACGTCTAGCACAGATACGCAGTATTTT
TRBJ2-7	.	.	TRBV11-3	CASSSGTHPYEQYF	TGTGCCAGCAGCTCCGGGACTCATCCCTACGAGCAGTACTTC
TRBJ1-1	.	few	TRBV6-6	CASSLDRLNTEAFF	TGTGCCAGCAGCCTAGACAGATTGAACACTGAAGCTTTCTTT
TRBJ2-7	.	.	TRBV27	CASSFNTGTLSYEQYF	TGTGCCAGCAGCTTTAATACCGGGACCCTCTCCTACGAGCAGTACTTC
TRBJ2-7	TRBD2	.	TRBV4-1	CASSTGLAGSYEQYF	TGCGCCAGCAGCACTGGACTAGCGGGCTCCTACGAGCAGTACTTC
TRBJ2-7	.	.	TRBV2	CAVQSSSYEQYF	TGTGCCGTCCAGTCAAGCTCCTACGAGCAGTACTTC
TRBJ2-7	.	.	TRBV4-1	CASSLRDQLLTGEQYF	TGCGCCAGCAGCTTACGGGACCAGTTACTGACAGGCGAGCAGTACTTC
TRBJ2-1	.	.	TRBV7-3	CASSLDSNYNEQFF	TGTGCCAGCAGCTTGGACAGTAATTACAATGAGCAGTTCTTC
TRBJ2-7	TRBD2	.	TRBV18	CASSPGLAGFSYEQYF	TGTGCCAGCTCACCGGGACTAGCGGGCTTCTCCTACGAGCAGTACTTC
TRBJ2-1	.	.	TRBV10-3	CAISELAGANEQFF	TGTGCCATCAGTGAGTTGGCAGGGGCAAATGAGCAGTTCTTC